This T cell receptor (beta chain) was documented in a study of blood T cell repertoires in COVID-19. Study as a whole: The United States, Italy and Spain were the sources of the acute and convalescent COVID-19 samples. The cDNA or gDNA used as material had been derived from T cells, B-cell-depleted T cells, or PBMCs.

The germline V gene encodes CDR1 SGHRS and CDR2 YFSETQ. The CDR3 spans 15 residues. V gave up 4 bases and J gave up 2 bases, with 15 bases separating them. As handled by the study authors: Researchers report that nucleated cell counts were estimated from reference gene primer amplification. The assay was immunoSEQ multiplex PCR, and TCRdb's table has in-frame clones only and misses some. V and J calls and clone size are as listed in that table; D and trimming were resolved from the DNA. The sample has about 81,000 clones; about 95% are singletons. This TCR came from a human donor with active COVID-19. The donor label of this sample is uncertain. V gene TRBV5-1 combines with J gene TRBJ2-5; tentatively, D is TRBD1 (6 bases). The specimen sequenced was peripheral blood. The CDR3 loop is CASSPFYGQQETQYF. CDR3 DNA sequence: TGCGCCAGCAGCCCATTTTATGGACAGCAAGAGACCCAGTACTTC.